A selection of T cell receptor beta chains follows, all from one sample in a study of T cell changes during pregnancy in multiple sclerosis. Repertoires were generated with immunoSEQ multiplex PCR, while TCRdb's copy carries only in-frame clones and drops some. The data contain about 32,000 clones, 91% of them singletons. Sequencing was performed on CD8+ T cells from peripheral blood mononuclear cells, taken in the second trimester of pregnancy. The source is a female donor in good health, enrolled as a control in a pregnancy study. CDR3s include the opening cysteine and the closing phenylalanine or tryptophan. A D gene is named only where the DNA matches it firmly. Clone size is not always given. Where it is, it says once, few, many or a class for expanded clones.

TRBJ2-3 NA TRBD2 TRBV7-3 CASSPGTSGAHTQYF TGTGCCAGCAGCCCCGGGACTAGCGGGGCGCATACGCAGTATTTT
TRBJ2-1 NA TRBD1 TRBV27 CASSIDTGTGADNEQFF TGTGCCAGCAGTATAGATACCGGGACAGGGGCTGACAATGAGCAGTTCTTC
TRBJ1-3 once NA TRBV25-1 CASTGLPDPGNTIYF TGTGCCAGCACTGGACTCCCCGACCCTGGAAACACCATATATTTT
TRBJ1-1 NA NA TRBV6-1 CASSDRMETEAFF TGTGCCAGCAGTGACAGGATGGAAACTGAAGCTTTCTTT
TRBJ1-5 few NA TRBV6-1 CASTGGSQPQHF TGTGCCAGCACCGGCGGTAGTCAGCCCCAGCATTTT
TRBJ1-1 NA NA TRBV7-9 CASSFGGGVNTEAFF TGTGCCAGCAGCTTCGGCGGGGGGGTGAACACTGAAGCTTTCTTT
TRBJ2-1 NA TRBD2 TRBV7-2 CASSFSSGGSYNEQFF TGTGCCAGCAGCTTCTCTAGCGGGGGATCCTACAATGAGCAGTTCTTC
TRBJ2-1 NA TRBD2 TRBV15 CATEERGGYNEQFF TGTGCCACAGAAGAGCGGGGAGGCTACAATGAGCAGTTCTTC
TRBJ2-4 NA NA TRBV5-4 CASSPPAKNIQYF TGTGCCAGCAGCCCCCCGGCCAAAAACATTCAGTACTTC
TRBJ1-5 once TRBD1 TRBV6-5 CASRTGYNQPQHF TGTGCCAGCCGGACAGGGTACAATCAGCCCCAGCATTTT
TRBJ1-5 NA NA TRBV6-4 CASSDSLGVQPQHF TGTGCCAGCAGTGACTCGCTCGGGGTTCAGCCCCAGCATTTT
TRBJ2-2 NA TRBD2 TRBV19 CASSPADLSGGAFPGELFF TGTGCCAGTAGTCCCGCCGACCTTAGCGGGGGGGCCTTCCCCGGGGAGCTGTTTTTT
TRBJ2-7 once NA TRBV6-5 CASSYVGTPTYEQYF TGTGCCAGCAGTTACGTCGGGACACCTACCTACGAGCAGTACTTC
TRBJ2-5 NA NA TRBV14 CASSHTRQETQYF TGTGCCAGCAGCCATACGAGACAAGAGACCCAGTACTTC
TRBJ2-3 NA TRBD1 TRBV6-4 CASSDSQGADTQYF TGTGCCAGCAGTGACTCGCAGGGGGCGGATACGCAGTATTTT
TRBJ2-1 NA NA TRBV10-2 CASSEGGLHNEQFF TGCGCCAGCAGTGAGGGTGGACTTCACAATGAGCAGTTCTTC
TRBJ1-1 NA TRBD1 TRBV2 CASSDPTTGGTEAFF TGTGCCAGCAGTGACCCTACGACAGGGGGCACTGAAGCTTTCTTT
TRBJ2-3 NA TRBD2 TRBV2 CASSEPASGDTDTQYF TGTGCCAGCAGTGAACCGGCTAGCGGGGACACAGATACGCAGTATTTT
TRBJ1-2 NA NA TRBV10-3 CAISAVGGRDGYTF TGTGCCATCAGCGCCGTGGGGGGTAGGGATGGCTACACCTTC
TRBJ2-1 NA TRBD2 TRBV19 CASSIDGGLYDEQFF TGTGCCAGTAGTATCGACGGGGGGTTATATGATGAGCAGTTCTTC
TRBJ2-1 NA NA TRBV29-1 CSATGLWDEQFF TGCAGCGCTACGGGACTTTGGGATGAGCAGTTCTTC
TRBJ2-2 NA TRBD2 TRBV4-2 CASRSGLAGAGELFF TGTGCCAGCAGATCAGGACTAGCGGGGGCCGGGGAGCTGTTTTTT
TRBJ1-6 once NA TRBV27 CASASSYNSPLHF TGTGCCAGCGCGAGCTCCTATAATTCACCCCTCCACTTT
TRBJ2-1 NA TRBD2 TRBV6-4 CASSDGTMRVPSSYNEQFF TGTGCCAGCAGTGACGGGACTATGAGGGTTCCTAGCTCCTACAATGAGCAGTTCTTC
TRBJ2-2 NA TRBD2 TRBV7-3 CASSSRPEASGGTNTGELFF TGTGCCAGCAGCTCACGCCCGGAGGCTAGCGGGGGGACGAACACCGGGGAGCTGTTTTTT
TRBJ2-2 NA TRBD2 TRBV19 CASSELAANTGELFF TGTGCCAGTAGTGAACTAGCGGCTAACACCGGGGAGCTGTTTTTT
TRBJ1-5 NA NA TRBV4-1 CASSQDLPFNQPQHF TGCGCCAGCAGCCAAGACCTACCATTCAATCAGCCCCAGCATTTT
TRBJ1-1 NA NA TRBV7-2 CASSFYRATEASF TGTGCCAGCAGCTTCTACAGGGCCACTGAAGCTTCCTTT
TRBJ1-1 NA NA TRBV7-9 CASSQPEGQGNTEAFF TGTGCCAGCAGCCAACCCGAGGGACAAGGGAACACTGAAGCTTTCTTT
TRBJ2-2 NA NA TRBV25-1 CASSEQEVYTGELFF TGTGCCAGCAGTGAACAGGAAGTGTATACCGGGGAGCTGTTTTTT
TRBJ2-7 NA NA TRBV7-2 CASSLPVEPFYEQYF TGTGCCAGCAGCTTACCGGTCGAGCCGTTCTACGAGCAGTACTTC
TRBJ1-1 NA NA TRBV6-4 CASSEQAFGNTEAFF TGTGCCAGCAGTGAGCAAGCGTTTGGGAACACTGAAGCTTTCTTT
TRBJ2-3 once NA TRBV7-6 CASSLVGGTDTQYF TGTGCCAGCAGCTTAGTAGGAGGCACAGATACGCAGTATTTT
TRBJ1-5 NA TRBD1 TRBV10-3 CASGQDRAVDSNQPQHF TGTGCCTCAGGACAGGACCGCGCGGTTGATAGCAATCAGCCCCAGCATTTT
TRBJ2-3 NA NA TRBV4-3 CASSQYRSPTDTQYF TGCGCCAGCAGCCAGTACAGGTCCCCCACAGATACGCAGTATTTT
TRBJ1-1 once NA TRBV19 CASSIPGVKAFF TGTGCCAGTAGTATCCCAGGGGTTAAGGCTTTCTTT
TRBJ1-2 NA NA TRBV19 CASSSIQGIYGYTF TGTGCCAGTAGTTCGATACAGGGTATCTATGGCTACACCTTC
TRBJ1-1 NA TRBD1 TRBV5-4 CASSFGELGRGRNEAFF TGTGCCAGCAGCTTTGGGGAGTTAGGCAGGGGGCGGAATGAAGCTTTCTTT
TRBJ1-1 NA TRBD1 TRBV5-4 CASSSDRASEAFF TGTGCCAGCAGCTCGGACAGGGCAAGTGAAGCTTTCTTT
TRBJ1-1 NA NA TRBV27 CASSASIGSTEAFF TGTGCCAGCAGTGCTAGTATCGGTAGCACTGAAGCTTTCTTT
TRBJ2-3 NA NA TRBV5-1 CASSLDLSTDTQYF TGCGCCAGCAGCTTGGACTTGAGCACAGATACGCAGTATTTT
TRBJ1-5 NA NA TRBV5-8 CASSWAEKNQPQHF TGTGCCAGCAGCTGGGCCGAAAAGAATCAGCCCCAGCATTTT
TRBJ1-1 NA NA TRBV18 CASSRAREDTEAFF TGTGCCAGCTCACGAGCCAGGGAGGACACTGAAGCTTTCTTT
TRBJ2-2 NA NA TRBV30 CAWSEPGELFF TGTGCCTGGAGCGAGCCCGGGGAGCTGTTTTTT
TRBJ1-3 once TRBD1 TRBV4-3 CASSPNGQGAAGNTIYF TGCGCCAGCAGCCCTAACGGACAGGGGGCGGCTGGAAACACCATATATTTT
TRBJ1-5 few NA TRBV19 CASTPRQSNQPQHF TGTGCCAGCACCCCTAGGCAGTCCAATCAGCCCCAGCATTTT
TRBJ2-7 NA TRBD1 TRBV27 CASSLRGTGLNEQYF TGTGCCAGCAGCCTTCGGGGGACAGGGTTGAACGAGCAGTACTTC
TRBJ1-2 NA NA TRBV9 CASSPREGGFTPYTSYGYTF TGTGCCAGCAGCCCCCGGGAGGGGGGCTTTACCCCCTATACTTCCTATGGCTACACCTTC
TRBJ1-2 NA TRBD1 TRBV7-9 CAKDRVHYGYTF TGTGCCAAGGACAGGGTCCACTATGGCTACACCTTC
TRBJ1-1 NA TRBD1 TRBV27 CASSPGGRTEAFF TGTGCCAGCAGCCCAGGGGGGAGGACTGAAGCTTTCTTT
TRBJ1-2 NA NA TRBV19 CASQAGTLTTIGYTF TGTGCCAGTCAGGCCGGGACACTAACCACCATTGGCTACACCTTC
TRBJ2-7 NA TRBD2 TRBV10-3 CAISESGRGGSYEQYF TGTGCCATCAGTGAGTCAGGGCGGGGGGGCTCCTACGAGCAGTACTTC
TRBJ1-6 NA NA TRBV21-1 CASSGPGTGPSSYNSPLHF TGTGCCAGCAGCGGTCCCGGGACAGGTCCCAGCTCCTATAATTCACCCCTCCACTTT
TRBJ1-1 NA TRBD1 TRBV27 CASSPPTGTGGLNTEAFF TGTGCCAGCAGTCCCCCTACCGGGACAGGGGGCTTGAACACTGAAGCTTTCTTT